The clone carrying this T cell receptor (beta chain) was detected once. This sample was included in a study of CD8 T cells in Susac syndrome. On the study more broadly: Intravenous immunoglobulin alone or corticosteroids were being given to patients with Susac syndrome at blood draw, unless they were therapy-naive.

CDR3 length: 12 amino acids. Deletions cut 2 bases from V and 8 bases from J, with 9 bases between. Germline loops: CDR1 MGHRA, CDR2 YSYEKL. Random hexamers were used to reverse transcribe 0.5 to 1 ug of RNA. Using its own MiXCR run on the immunoSEQ multiplex PCR reads, TCRdb lists one record per CDR3 protein. This table has hundreds of thousands of distinct CDR3 sequences, 94% appearing once. All included Susac syndrome patients satisfied recently defined diagnostic criteria for definite or probable disease. This receptor was taken from a human donor with Susac syndrome. The sample consisted of CD4+ T cells from PBMCs. The chain recombines TRBV4-1 with TRBJ1-1; D is possibly TRBD1 (5 bases). DNA of the CDR3: TGCGCCAGCAGCCAAATTCGACAGGAAGCTTTCTTT. Translation: CASSQIRQEAFF.